Detailed here is one TCR beta chain. V shed 3 bases and J shed 1 base, with 10 bases lying between them. CDR1 SGHNT and CDR2 YYREEE come from the germline V gene (reference sequence). This CDR3 has 14 residues. The data were obtained in a study of early T cells in non-severe SARS-CoV-2 infection. TCRdb re-analysed the 5' RACE reads in MiXCR, keeping a single row per CDR3 protein. This table holds about 59,000 distinct CDR3 sequences, 13% found once. This receptor was obtained from an adult who was a healthcare worker with PCR-confirmed SARS-CoV-2 infection or an uninfected control (not recorded which). The rearrangement links TRBV5-4 to TRBJ1-1; D might be TRBD1 (5 bases). The starting material was whole blood, obtained at baseline. Here the CDR3 reads CASSSRDKNTEAFF. Written as DNA, the CDR3 is TGTGCCAGCAGCTCCAGGGATAAGAACACTGAAGCTTTCTTT.